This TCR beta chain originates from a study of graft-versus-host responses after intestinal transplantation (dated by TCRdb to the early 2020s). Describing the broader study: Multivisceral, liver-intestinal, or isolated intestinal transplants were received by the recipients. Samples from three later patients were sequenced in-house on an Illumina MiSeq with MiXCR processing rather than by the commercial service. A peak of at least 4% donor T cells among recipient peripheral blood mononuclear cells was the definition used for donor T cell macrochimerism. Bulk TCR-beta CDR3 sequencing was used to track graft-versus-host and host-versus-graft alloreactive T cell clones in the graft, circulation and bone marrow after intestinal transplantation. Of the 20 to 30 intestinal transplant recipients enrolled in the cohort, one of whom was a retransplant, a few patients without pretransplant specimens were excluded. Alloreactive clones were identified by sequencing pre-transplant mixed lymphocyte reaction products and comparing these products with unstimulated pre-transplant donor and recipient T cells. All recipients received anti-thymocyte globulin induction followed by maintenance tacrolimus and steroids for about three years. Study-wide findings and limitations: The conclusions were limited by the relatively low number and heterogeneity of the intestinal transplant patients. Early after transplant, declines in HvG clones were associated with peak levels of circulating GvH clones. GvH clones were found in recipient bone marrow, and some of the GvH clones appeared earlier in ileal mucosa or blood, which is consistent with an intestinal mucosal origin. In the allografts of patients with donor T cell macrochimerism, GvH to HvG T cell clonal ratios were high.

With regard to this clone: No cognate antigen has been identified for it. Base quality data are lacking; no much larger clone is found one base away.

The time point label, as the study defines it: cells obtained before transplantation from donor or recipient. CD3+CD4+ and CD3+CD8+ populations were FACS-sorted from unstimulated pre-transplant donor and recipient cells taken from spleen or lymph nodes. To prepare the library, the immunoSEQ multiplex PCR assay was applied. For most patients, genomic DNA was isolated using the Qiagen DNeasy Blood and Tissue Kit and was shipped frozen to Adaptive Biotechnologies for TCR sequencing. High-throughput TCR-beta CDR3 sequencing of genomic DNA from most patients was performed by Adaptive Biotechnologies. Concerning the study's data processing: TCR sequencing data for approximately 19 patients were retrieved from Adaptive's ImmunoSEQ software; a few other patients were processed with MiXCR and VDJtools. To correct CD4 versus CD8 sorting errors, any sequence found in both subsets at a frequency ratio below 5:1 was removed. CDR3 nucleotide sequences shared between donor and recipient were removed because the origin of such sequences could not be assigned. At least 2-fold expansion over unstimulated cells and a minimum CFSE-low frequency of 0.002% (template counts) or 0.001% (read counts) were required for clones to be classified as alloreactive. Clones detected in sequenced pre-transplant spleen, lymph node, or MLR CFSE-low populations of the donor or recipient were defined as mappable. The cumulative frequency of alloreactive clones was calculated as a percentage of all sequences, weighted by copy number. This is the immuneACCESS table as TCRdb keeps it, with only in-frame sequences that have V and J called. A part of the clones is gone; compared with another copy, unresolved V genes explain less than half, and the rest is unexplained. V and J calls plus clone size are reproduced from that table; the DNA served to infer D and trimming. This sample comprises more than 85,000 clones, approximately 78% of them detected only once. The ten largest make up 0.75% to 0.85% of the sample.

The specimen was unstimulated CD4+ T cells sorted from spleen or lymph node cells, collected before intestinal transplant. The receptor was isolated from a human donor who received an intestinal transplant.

In nucleotides, the sequence is TGTGCCAGCAGCCAAGATCAGGCTCAGGGGGCAGTCTCACCCCTCCACTTT. Its translation reads: CASSQDQAQGAVSPLHF. This sequence uses TRBV4-2 and TRBJ1-6; the central 8 bases match TRBD1. Here V drops 0 bases and J drops 10 bases, and the junction holds 11 bases not matched to any gene. The CDR3 numbers 17 residues from cysteine through phenylalanine. Only the CDR3 region is kept as DNA, spanning 51 bases read in frame from base 1. The germline V gene encodes CDR1 LGHNA and CDR2 YNFKEQ.